The sample holds a few counts of the clone carrying this T cell receptor (beta chain). Its target is unknown. This sample is drawn from a study of cytomegalovirus exposure and HLA in healthy donors. About the research overall: The Caucasian-associated ancestry cluster contained around four fifths of the approximately 390 genotyped donors.

This CDR3 has 15 amino acids. Per germline, CDR1 MGHRA and CDR2 YSYEKL. V gave up 4 bases and J gave up 0 bases, with 12 bases separating them. With 60 Vbeta and 13 Jbeta primers, the PCR was carried out. The repertoire was sequenced with immunoSEQ multiplex PCR; TCRdb's copy has only in-frame clones and lacks some. Counted here are about 140,000 clones, more than 75% occurring once; the ten biggest clones make up 1.8%. The study, taken as a whole, reports: Relative to the 666-donor mean, N-insertions were reportedly fewer in an Asian-associated ancestry cluster in a later analysis. The study designated over 150 TCR beta chains cytomegalovirus-associated.

The sample was PBMCs. The chain joins TRBV4-1 to TRBJ1-1; tentative D call: TRBD1 (5 bases). This clonotype was sampled from a man aged 40-50 years in good health and CMV-seronegative. CDR3 bases: TGCGCCAGCAGCCCGGCCGGGACTCTGAACACTGAAGCTTTCTTT. Translation: CASSPAGTLNTEAFF.